The 17 T cell receptor beta chains below come from one sample, sequenced in a study of T cell repertoires in cytomegalovirus infection. TCRdb recomputed calls from the reads with MiXCR, one row per CDR3 protein. The sample has some 180,000 distinct CDR3 sequences; 9.5% are singletons. Sequenced: PBMCs. These receptors all come from a human donor in good health (CMV status not recorded). Some clones in this sample may be carry-over from other donors' samples.

This clonotype has at least ten counts. J is TRBJ1-5 and V is TRBV7-2, with D possibly TRBD1 on 5 matching bases. The germline V and J ends were trimmed by 4 bases and 2 bases, with 12 bases remaining between them. The germline V gene has CDR1 SGHTA and CDR2 FQGNSA. The CDR3 contains 15 residues. The CDR3 coding sequence is TGTGCCAGCAGCTCGGGGGGTGGGGGCAATCAGCCCCAGCATTTT. It specifies CASSSGGGGNQPQHF.

This clonotype has just a few counts. V usage is TRBV7-9 and J usage is TRBJ2-2, with D possibly TRBD1 on 6 matching bases. This CDR3 region has 14 residues. Germline CDR1 reads SEHNR; CDR2 reads FQNEAQ (reference sequence). V dropped 5 bases and J dropped 4 bases, with 11 bases sitting between them. CDR3 in DNA: TGTGCCAGCAGCGAGGGACAAGGCACCGGGGAGCTGTTTTTT. Translation: CASSEGQGTGELFF.

Concerning this clonotype: This may arise from a read error, as a much more abundant clone is one base away. The rearrangement joins TRBV29-1 to TRBJ1-1; D is ambiguous. CDR3 length: 13 residues. Germline V gives CDR1 SQVTM, CDR2 ANQGSEA. Trimming stripped 4 bases from V and 0 bases from J, with 9 bases between. The CDR3 DNA is TGCAGCGTTGGGCGAGGCATGAACACTGAAGCTTTCTTT. Encoded protein: CSVGRGMNTEAFF.

The chain combines TRBV29-1 with TRBJ1-1; possibly TRBD1 for D (5 bases). The CDR3 runs to 15 residues. V lost 4 bases and J 0 bases, leaving 15 bases between the germline ends. CDR1 is SQVTM, CDR2 ANQGSEA, per germline. In DNA form, the CDR3 reads TGCAGCGTTGGGCGGGACCGGGGATTGAACACTGAAGCTTTCTTT. This encodes CSVGRDRGLNTEAFF. Full variable domain (missing parts from reference TRBV29-1 and TRBJ1-1): SAVISQKPSRDICQRGTSLTIQCQVDSQVTMMFWYRQQPGQSLTLIATANQGSEATYESGFVIDKFPISRPNLTFSTLTVSNMSPEDSSIYLCSVGRDRGLNTEAFFGQGTRLTVV.

V is TRBV29-1 and J is TRBJ2-5; 7 nucleotides align to TRBD1. The CDR3 spans 12 residues. Germline lookup yields CDR1 SQVTM and CDR2 ANQGSEA. With V trimmed by 7 bases and J by 4 bases, 6 bases remained unmatched. DNA of the CDR3: TGCAGCGCCCTGACAGGGATAGAGACCCAGTACTTC. It encodes CSALTGIETQYF.

In its sample, this clonotype was seen many times. This chain joins TRBV6-2 or TRBV6-3 and TRBJ2-6, with 12 bases matching TRBD2. In germline, CDR1 is MNHEY, CDR2 SVGEGT. The V gene end was trimmed by 4 bases and the J gene end by 0 bases; junction bases not matched to a gene: 4. The CDR3 contains 18 residues. The CDR3, as DNA: TGTGCCAGCAGTTTACTGACTAGCGGGGGCTCTGGGGCCAACGTCCTGACTTTC. Translation gives CASSLLTSGGSGANVLTF.

This clonotype was found many times. V usage is TRBV27 and J usage is TRBJ2-1; 7 nucleotides line up with TRBD2. The CDR3 spans 15 residues. Germline assignment: CDR1 MNHEY and CDR2 SMNVEV (reference sequence). With V trimmed by 6 bases and J by 0 bases, 5 bases remained unmatched. CDR3 in DNA: TGTGCCAGCAGCCCCGGGGGGAGCTCCTACAATGAGCAGTTCTTC. This sequence encodes CASSPGGSSYNEQFF.

The V and J genes are TRBV20-1 and TRBJ2-1, with 11 bases aligning to TRBD1. Unmatched junction bases numbered 8, after V lost 5 bases and J lost 8 bases. The CDR3 totals 14 residues. Germline CDR1 is DFQATT and CDR2 is SNEGSKA (reference sequence). CDR3 nucleotide sequence: TGCAGTGCTGAAAGGACAGGGGGCTTTGATGAGCAGTTCTTC. This translates into CSAERTGGFDEQFF.

The chain recombines TRBV10-3 with TRBJ1-4; 7 nucleotides align to TRBD1. Germline CDR1 reads ENHRY; CDR2 reads SYGVKD. The CDR3 length is 15 residues. V lost 10 bases to trimming and J lost 0 bases; unmatched junction nucleotides: 8. The CDR3 DNA reads TGTGCCACCCAGGGACAGCACACAACTAATGAAAAACTGTTTTTT. Translated: CATQGQHTTNEKLFF.

This chain links TRBV5-4 with TRBJ2-1; the match to TRBD2 covers 10 bases. J lost 8 bases, V lost 4 bases, and 9 bases had no gene match. Germline V gives CDR1 SGHNT, CDR2 YYREEE (reference sequence). The CDR3 has 15 residues. Written as DNA, the CDR3 is TGTGCCAGCAGCCCCGGGACTAGCGATGGCCATGAGCAGTTCTTC. Its translation is CASSPGTSDGHEQFF.

There are many counts of this clonotype. V gene TRBV14 combines with J gene TRBJ2-2, with 7 nucleotides matching TRBD1. The V gene's germline CDR1 is SGHDN and CDR2 FVKESK. The CDR3 loop spans 15 amino acids. Unmatched junction bases numbered 9, after V lost 4 bases and J lost 7 bases. The CDR3 sequence is CASSPYEGGGGELFF. Here the CDR3 DNA reads TGTGCCAGCAGCCCGTACGAAGGGGGCGGCGGGGAGCTGTTTTTT.

This clonotype has at least ten counts. The chain couples TRBV7-2 to TRBJ1-1; perhaps TRBD1 as D (6 bases). The V gene's germline CDR1 is SGHTA and CDR2 FQGNSA. The CDR3 runs to 13 residues. Between the trimmed V and J ends, which lost 4 bases and 1 base, there was a span of 7 bases. CDR3 sequence (DNA): TGTGCCAGCAGCTGGGGACAGAACACTGAAGCTTTCTTT. This codes for CASSWGQNTEAFF.

This clonotype was counted at least ten times. The genes are TRBV20-1 and TRBJ1-1, with D tentatively TRBD1 (6 bases). Germline-derived CDR1 and CDR2 are DFQATT and SNEGSKA (reference sequence). The CDR3 covers 12 residues. V was shortened by 6 bases and J by 9 bases, with 17 bases between the two germline ends. CDR3 loop: CSAGGGRLKAFF. CDR3 nucleotide sequence: TGCAGTGCGGGAGGGGGAAGGCTGAAAGCTTTCTTT.

On this clonotype: A much larger clone differs by one base, so this may be a read error. V gene TRBV2 combines with J gene TRBJ2-3, with TRBD2 matching 9 bases. Per germline, CDR1 SNHLY and CDR2 FYNNEI. The junction had 3 bases not matched to a gene; V was cut back by 4 bases and J by 1 base. The CDR3 has 15 residues. The CDR3 nucleotides are TGTGCCAGCAGTGCTTGGACTAGCGGCACAGATACGCAGTATTTT. Translation gives CASSAWTSGTDTQYF.

This clonotype was seen only a few times. The chain employs TRBV14 and TRBJ1-5; 9 bases are shared with TRBD1. CDR1 is SGHDN and CDR2 is FVKESK in the germline V gene. The V and J ends lost 5 bases and 0 bases, in that order; junction bases with no gene match: 14. The CDR3 runs to 19 residues. Here the CDR3 reads CASSSDRGTTQNSNQPQHF. The DNA for the CDR3 is TGTGCCAGCAGCTCGGACAGGGGCACTACTCAAAATAGCAATCAGCCCCAGCATTTT.

This clonotype was seen ten or more times. The CDR3 here is CASSSTSGSQETQYF. The DNA for the CDR3 is TGTGCCAGCAGCTCCACTAGCGGGAGCCAAGAGACCCAGTACTTC. The rearrangement links TRBV7-2 to TRBJ2-5, with 11 nucleotides matching TRBD2. Germline trimming cut 4 bases from V and 1 base from J; bases unmatched to any gene: 2. This CDR3 is built from 15 residues. CDR1 and CDR2 (germline): SGHTA, FQGNSA.

The gene calls are TRBV7-2 and TRBJ2-7, with D uncertain. This CDR3 is built from 18 residues. The germline CDR1 and CDR2 sequences are SGHTA and FQGNSA. V lost 0 bases to trimming and J lost 1 base, with 19 bases between them. The CDR3 DNA reads TGTGCCAGCAGCTTAGCCCCCCCTGGGATTACCTTATCCTACGAGCAGTACTTC. This codes for CASSLAPPGITLSYEQYF.